This entry describes one TCR beta chain. A much larger clonotype is one base distant, so this may be a read error. The sorted Tregs were CD4+CD25+CD127-/low cells. TCRdb fed the 5' RACE reads into MiXCR, producing one record per CDR3 protein. Of 62,000 or so distinct CDR3 sequences listed, roughly 25% are singletons. The sequence came from a female donor with breast cancer. Sample: tumor-infiltrating Tregs sorted from the breast tumor.

The CDR3 bases are TGTGCCAGCAGCCAAGAAAGGTACGAGCAGTACTTC. It translates to CASSQERYEQYF. The V and J genes are TRBV14 and TRBJ2-7; D ambiguous. This CDR3 has 12 residues. V was cut by 0 bases and J by 4 bases, with 4 bases left in between. Germline V gene data show CDR1 as SGHDN and CDR2 as FVKESK. Using reference TRBV14 and TRBJ2-7 for the parts outside the CDR3, the full variable domain is EAGVTQFPSHSVIEKGQTVTLRCDPISGHDNLYWYRRVMGKEIKFLLHFVKESKQDESGMPNNRFLAERTGGTYSTLKVQPAELEDSGVYFCASSQERYEQYFGPGTRLTVT.